This T cell receptor (beta chain) was sequenced in a study of cytomegalovirus exposure and HLA in healthy donors. Both 60 Vbeta primers and 13 Jbeta primers went into the PCR. Sequencing used immunoSEQ multiplex PCR; TCRdb keeps in-frame clones, though not all of them. The sample has 200,000 or so clones, roughly 80% seen once. The length of the CDR3 is 14 residues. The V end was cut by 9 bases, the J end by 4 bases, with 13 bases between. Germline V gene lookup returns CDR1 MGHDK and CDR2 SYGVNS. This chain connects TRBV25-1 to TRBJ2-6; the D gene is possibly TRBD1 (6 bases). The sample taken for sequencing was PBMCs. The TCR comes from a male donor in good health and CMV-seronegative. This chain's CDR3 is CASTQGTGANVLTF. Written as DNA, the CDR3 is TGTGCCAGTACCCAGGGGACCGGGGCCAACGTCCTGACTTTC.